This T cell receptor beta chain was observed in a study of human T cells and chemical hapten exposure. Findings of the study overall: In comparison with controls, expanded TCRs gave rise to a significantly larger number of large CDR3 similarity clusters. There was no change with DPC sensitization in TCRs above 1 in 1000 frequency.

TCRdb reprocessed the RACE reads via MiXCR and lists one record per CDR3 protein. The sample holds about 54,000 distinct CDR3 sequences; about 10% are singletons and the top ten take about 1.8%. The CDR3 runs 12 residues. CDR1 and CDR2 from the germline V gene are SGHNT and YENEEA. About this clonotype: No antigen is known for it. A much larger clone is a single base away; this may be a read error.

Time point here: patch test 2, 6 weeks after DPC sensitization. Treatment: therapeutic diphenylcyclopropenone sensitization with weekly scalp DPC. The sample in question was whole blood, obtained in connection with sensitization to the hapten diphenylcyclopropenone (DPC). This chain links TRBV11-3 with TRBJ1-5, with D perhaps matching TRBD1 or TRBD2 (6 bases each). TRBJ2-3 matches the DNA end more closely, so the J call is doubtful. The TCR originated in a woman aged 45-65 years with alopecia areata. Some clones in this sample may be carry-over from other donors' samples. The CDR3 DNA reads TGTGCCAGCTCGGGGGCAGGTCAGCCCCAGTATTTT. Translated: CASSGAGQPQYF.